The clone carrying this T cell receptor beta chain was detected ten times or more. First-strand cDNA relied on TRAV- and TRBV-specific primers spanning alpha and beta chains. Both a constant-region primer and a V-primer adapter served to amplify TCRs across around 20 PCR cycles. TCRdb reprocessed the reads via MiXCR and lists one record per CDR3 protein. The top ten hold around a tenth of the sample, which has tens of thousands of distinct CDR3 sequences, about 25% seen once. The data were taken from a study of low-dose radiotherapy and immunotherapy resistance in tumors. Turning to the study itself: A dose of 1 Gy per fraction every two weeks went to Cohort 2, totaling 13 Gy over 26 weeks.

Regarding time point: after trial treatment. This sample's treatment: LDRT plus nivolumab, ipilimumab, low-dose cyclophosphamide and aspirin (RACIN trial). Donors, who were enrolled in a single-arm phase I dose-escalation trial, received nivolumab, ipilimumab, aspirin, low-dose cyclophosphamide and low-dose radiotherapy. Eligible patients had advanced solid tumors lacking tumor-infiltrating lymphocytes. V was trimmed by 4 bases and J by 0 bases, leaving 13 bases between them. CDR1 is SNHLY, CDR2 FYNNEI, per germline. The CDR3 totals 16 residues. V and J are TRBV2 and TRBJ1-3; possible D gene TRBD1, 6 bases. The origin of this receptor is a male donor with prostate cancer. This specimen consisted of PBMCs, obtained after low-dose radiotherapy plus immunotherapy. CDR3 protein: CASSASSGHSGNTIYF. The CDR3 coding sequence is TGTGCCAGCAGTGCCTCCTCGGGACACTCTGGAAACACCATATATTTT. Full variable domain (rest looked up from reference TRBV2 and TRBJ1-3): EPEVTQTPSHQVTQMGQEVILRCVPISNHLYFYWYRQILGQKVEFLVSFYNNEISEKSEIFDDQFSVERPDGSNFTLKIRSTKLEDSAMYFCASSASSGHSGNTIYFGEGSWLTVV.